This T cell receptor (delta chain) is drawn from a study of γδ T cells in repeated Plasmodium falciparum infection. This clone appeared a few times. The protein TCRdb lists belongs to a much larger clone and differs from this DNA's translation at residue 13, which points to a read error; the protein shown is made from the DNA. TCRdb re-called the multiplex PCR reads with CATT. In the table there are around 86,000 delta-chain clones, approximately 1.4% of which are singletons. The sequencing sample was made of gamma-delta T cells from blood. This TCR was recovered from a pool of human donors (malaria-infected and uninfected, not separated).

CDR3 sequence: CALGEQASYEWGRRATDKLIF. CDR3 sequence (DNA): TGTGCTCTTGGGGAACAGGCCAGTTACGAGTGGGGGAGACGTGCCACCGATAAACTCATCTTT. The rearrangement uses TRDV1 and TRDJ1; 7 positions match TRDD3. The V and J ends lost 1 base and 1 base, in that order; junction bases with no gene match: 21. Germline CDR1 reads TSWWSYY; CDR2 reads QGS. CDR3 size: 21 residues.